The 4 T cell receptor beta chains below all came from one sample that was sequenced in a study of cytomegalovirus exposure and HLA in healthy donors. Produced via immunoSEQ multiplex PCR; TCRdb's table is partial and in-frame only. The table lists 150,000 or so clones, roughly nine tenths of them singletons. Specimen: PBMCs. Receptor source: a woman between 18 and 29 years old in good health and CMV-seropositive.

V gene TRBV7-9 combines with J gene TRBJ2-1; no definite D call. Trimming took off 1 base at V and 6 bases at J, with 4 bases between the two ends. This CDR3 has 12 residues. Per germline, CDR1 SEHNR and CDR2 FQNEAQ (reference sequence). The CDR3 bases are TGTGCCAGCAGCTTAGTAGCCAATGAGCAGTTCTTC. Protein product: CASSLVANEQFF. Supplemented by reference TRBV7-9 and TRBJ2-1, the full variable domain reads DTGVSQNPRHKITKRGQNVTFRCDPISEHNRLYWYRQTLGQGPEFLTYFQNEAQLEKSRLLSDRFSAERPKGSFSTLEIQRTEQGDSAMYLCASSLVANEQFFGPGTRLTVL.

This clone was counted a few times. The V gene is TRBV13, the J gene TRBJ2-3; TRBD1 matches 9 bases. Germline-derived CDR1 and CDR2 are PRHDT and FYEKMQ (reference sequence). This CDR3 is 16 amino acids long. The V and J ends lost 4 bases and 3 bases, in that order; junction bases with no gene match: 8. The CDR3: CASSSNRGLRTDTQYF. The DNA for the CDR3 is TGTGCCAGCAGCTCCAACAGGGGGCTGAGAACAGATACGCAGTATTTT.

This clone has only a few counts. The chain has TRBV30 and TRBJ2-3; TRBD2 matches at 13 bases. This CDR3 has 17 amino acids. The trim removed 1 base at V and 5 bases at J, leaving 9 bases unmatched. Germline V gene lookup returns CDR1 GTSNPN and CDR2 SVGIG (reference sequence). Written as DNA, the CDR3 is TGTGCCTGGAGTGGCGCAAGGACTAGCGGGAGTCGAGATACGCAGTATTTT. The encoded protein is CAWSGARTSGSRDTQYF.

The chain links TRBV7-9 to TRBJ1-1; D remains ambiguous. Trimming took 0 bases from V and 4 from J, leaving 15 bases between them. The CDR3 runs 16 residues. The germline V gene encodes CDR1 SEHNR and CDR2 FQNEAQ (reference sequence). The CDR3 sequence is CASSLASLVQSTEAFF. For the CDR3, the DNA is TGTGCCAGCAGCTTAGCTAGTCTGGTACAGTCCACTGAAGCTTTCTTT.